Given below is one T cell receptor (beta chain) in context. Its antigen is not identified. TCRdb processed the reads anew with MiXCR; each CDR3 protein has one entry. This table has about 130,000 distinct CDR3 sequences, about 32% appearing once. V was trimmed by 7 bases and J by 2 bases, leaving 16 bases between them. The CDR3 runs to 14 residues. Germline lookup yields CDR1 SQVTM and CDR2 ANQGSEA. The data stem from a study of T cell repertoires in cytomegalovirus infection. About the research overall: Public TCR beta signatures marked donors with CMV infection and the matching HLA.

Broader study findings: Cumulated frequencies of public TCR beta families served to identify carriers of CMV plus the relevant HLA.

The chain has TRBV29-1 and TRBJ2-3, with D perhaps assigned TRBD1 or TRBD2 (5 bases each). The TCR originated in a human donor in good health (CMV status not recorded). Some clones in this sample may be carry-over from other donors' samples. The source material was CD8+ T cells from cultured PBMCs, sampled from culture after CMV antigen stimulation. DNA of the CDR3: TGCAGCGGCTCCGGGACGGGGATCACAGATACGCAGTATTTT. Its protein product is CSGSGTGITDTQYF.